Listed below are T cell receptor beta chains from one sample, sequenced in a study of T-cell memory formation after mild COVID-19. TCRdb reprocessed the 5' RACE reads with MiXCR, giving one entry per CDR3 protein. The sample lists about 200,000 distinct CDR3 sequences, around 16% occurring once. Sequenced sample: PBMCs or a T cell subset sorted from them (not recorded which). Every receptor here comes from an adult woman who had mild COVID-19 (a few samples of this study predate the infection). Cell type and time point are not known. The CDR3 runs from the conserved cysteine through the conserved F or W. The order of the fields is V gene, D gene, clone size, J gene, CDR3 DNA, CDR3 protein. A D gene is named only where the DNA matches it firmly. Size values are once, few and many counts, or a class for expanded clones, and some rows have none.

V: TRBV7-2
D: .
size: .
J: TRBJ1-1
DNA: TGTGCCAGCAGCAGGATGATGAACACTGAAGCTTTCTTT
CDR3: CASSRMMNTEAFF

V: TRBV3-1
D: .
size: few
J: TRBJ1-2
DNA: TGTGCCAGCAGCCAACCCTACCGGGTTGGCTACACCTTC
CDR3: CASSQPYRVGYTF

V: TRBV20-1
D: TRBD1
size: many
J: TRBJ2-7
DNA: TGCAGTGCTTCGAATACAGGGGGTACATCCTACGAGCAGTACTTC
CDR3: CSASNTGGTSYEQYF

V: TRBV6-4
D: .
size: few
J: TRBJ2-7
DNA: TGTGCCAGCAATGTTATTAGACACGACGACTACGAGCAGTACTTC
CDR3: CASNVIRHDDYEQYF

V: TRBV6-6
D: TRBD1
size: few
J: TRBJ1-5
DNA: TGTGCCAGCAGTCGATCCGGACAGGGCGAATCTGGACAGCCCCAGCATTTT
CDR3: CASSRSGQGESGQPQHF

V: TRBV4-3
D: .
size: .
J: TRBJ2-1
DNA: TGCGCCAGCAGCGCAGAACGGGGGTTCTCCTACAATGAGCAGTTCTTC
CDR3: CASSAERGFSYNEQFF

V: TRBV5-1
D: .
size: .
J: TRBJ2-5
DNA: TGCGCCAGCAGCCCGGCTACAGTTCAAGAGACCCAGTACTTC
CDR3: CASSPATVQETQYF

V: TRBV27
D: .
size: .
J: TRBJ1-1
DNA: TGTGCCAGCGGGGTACCCCACCGACCCACTGAAGCTTTCTTT
CDR3: CASGVPHRPTEAFF

V: TRBV7-9
D: .
size: once
J: TRBJ2-1
DNA: TGTGCCAGCAGCTTAGGATTGCCTCAGTTCTTC
CDR3: CASSLGLPQFF

V: TRBV5-6
D: .
size: .
J: TRBJ2-3
DNA: TGTGCCAGCAGCTTCGGCGGGGCAGTCACAGATACGCAGTATTTT
CDR3: CASSFGGAVTDTQYF

V: TRBV18
D: .
size: .
J: TRBJ1-1
DNA: TGTGCCAGCTCACCAAGGGGACACGGTGAAGCTTTCTTT
CDR3: CASSPRGHGEAFF

V: TRBV9
D: TRBD1
size: .
J: TRBJ1-2
DNA: TGTGCCAGTGGGAAGGGACAGGCAAACTATGGCTACACCTTC
CDR3: CASGKGQANYGYTF

V: TRBV7-2
D: TRBD2
size: .
J: TRBJ2-2
DNA: TGTGCCAGCAGCTCGGTCCTAGCGGGTCAAACCGGGGAGCTGTTTTTT
CDR3: CASSSVLAGQTGELFF

V: TRBV2
D: .
size: few
J: TRBJ1-6
DNA: TGTGCCAGCAGCAGGGGACGTGCGGTGGGAGATAATTCACCCCTCCACTTT
CDR3: CASSRGRAVGDNSPLHF

V: TRBV12-3/TRBV12-4
D: TRBD1
size: few
J: TRBJ2-5
DNA: TGTGCCAGCAGGGTGGACAGGGGGGTCGGCCAAGAGACCCAGTACTTC
CDR3: CASRVDRGVGQETQYF

V: TRBV11-3
D: .
size: once
J: TRBJ2-5
DNA: TGTGCCAGCAGCCCCGGGGTGGCAGAGACCCAGTACTTC
CDR3: CASSPGVAETQYF

V: TRBV2
D: .
size: .
J: TRBJ2-1
DNA: TGTGCCAGCAGGTCGGACTCCGCGGAGCAGTTCTTC
CDR3: CASRSDSAEQFF

V: TRBV4-2
D: .
size: few
J: TRBJ1-3
DNA: TGTGCCAGCAGCCAAGAATTTAGCTCTGGAAACACCATATATTTT
CDR3: CASSQEFSSGNTIYF

V: TRBV9
D: .
size: few
J: TRBJ1-1
DNA: TGTGCCAGCAGCGTTTCACAGGGATCAACTGAAGCTTTCTTT
CDR3: CASSVSQGSTEAFF

V: TRBV2
D: .
size: once
J: TRBJ2-3
DNA: TGTGCCAGCAGTGACTTTGCTGTAGCCAAAAGCACAGATACGCAGTATTTT
CDR3: CASSDFAVAKSTDTQYF

V: TRBV12-3/TRBV12-4
D: .
size: .
J: TRBJ1-1
DNA: TGTGCCAGCAGTTTAAGCCGGCAGATCACTGAAGCTTTCTTT
CDR3: CASSLSRQITEAFF

V: TRBV7-6
D: .
size: many
J: TRBJ1-2
DNA: TGTGCCAGCAGCTCACAGGGAAGTGGGGCCTATGGCTACACCTTC
CDR3: CASSSQGSGAYGYTF

V: TRBV10-3
D: .
size: many
J: TRBJ1-2
DNA: TGTGCCACCGCAGACAGTAACTATGGCTACACCTTC
CDR3: CATADSNYGYTF

V: TRBV20-1
D: .
size: .
J: TRBJ1-2
DNA: TGCAGTGCTAGAGATCCGGGGCGAGGCTATGGCTACACCTTC
CDR3: CSARDPGRGYGYTF

V: TRBV5-1
D: TRBD1
size: .
J: TRBJ2-7
DNA: TGCGCCAGCAGCTTCCCGGGACAGGAAGTCGAGCAGTACTTC
CDR3: CASSFPGQEVEQYF

V: TRBV7-2
D: TRBD1
size: few
J: TRBJ2-1
DNA: TGTGCCAGCAGCTCCACAGGGGGGAATGAGCAGTTCTTC
CDR3: CASSSTGGNEQFF

V: TRBV20-1
D: .
size: .
J: TRBJ1-3
DNA: TGCAGTGCAAGGGCACAGGGCCCCTCTGGAAACACCATATATTTT
CDR3: CSARAQGPSGNTIYF

V: TRBV11-2
D: .
size: .
J: TRBJ2-7
DNA: TGTGCCAGCAGCTTAGTTTCAGCCCTCAGGTACGAGCAGTACTTC
CDR3: CASSLVSALRYEQYF

V: TRBV5-1
D: .
size: .
J: TRBJ2-3
DNA: TGCGCCAGCAGCTTGGTGGGGAGCTACACAGATACGCAGTATTTT
CDR3: CASSLVGSYTDTQYF

V: TRBV6-6
D: .
size: few
J: TRBJ2-1
DNA: TGTGCCAGCACCTTATCCGGGACTGGGGCTCCTGAGCAGTTCTTC
CDR3: CASTLSGTGAPEQFF